This TCR beta chain was identified in a study of cytomegalovirus exposure and HLA in healthy donors. About this clone itself: The same CDR3 also results from other DNA sequences found in this sample.

The PCR used 60 Vbeta and 13 Jbeta primers. Here immunoSEQ multiplex PCR was the method, and the copy in TCRdb shows in-frame clones only, minus some. The sample yields roughly 190,000 clones, more than 60% seen once. This receptor was identified in a woman aged 25 to 39 in good health and CMV-seropositive. The source material was PBMCs.

The CDR3 DNA follows: TGTGCCAGCAAGGGGGAAGAGACCCAGTACTTC. Its protein product is CASKGEETQYF. The chain has TRBV2 and TRBJ2-5; TRBD1 might be the D (6 bases). Germline lookup yields CDR1 SNHLY and CDR2 FYNNEI. The ends were cut back, 7 bases at V and 3 bases at J, with 6 bases in the middle. The CDR3 totals 11 residues. The full variable domain, rest sourced from reference TRBV2 and TRBJ2-5, is EPEVTQTPSHQVTQMGQEVILRCVPISNHLYFYWYRQILGQKVEFLVSFYNNEISEKSEIFDDQFSVERPDGSNFTLKIRSTKLEDSAMYFCASKGEETQYFGPGTRLLVL.